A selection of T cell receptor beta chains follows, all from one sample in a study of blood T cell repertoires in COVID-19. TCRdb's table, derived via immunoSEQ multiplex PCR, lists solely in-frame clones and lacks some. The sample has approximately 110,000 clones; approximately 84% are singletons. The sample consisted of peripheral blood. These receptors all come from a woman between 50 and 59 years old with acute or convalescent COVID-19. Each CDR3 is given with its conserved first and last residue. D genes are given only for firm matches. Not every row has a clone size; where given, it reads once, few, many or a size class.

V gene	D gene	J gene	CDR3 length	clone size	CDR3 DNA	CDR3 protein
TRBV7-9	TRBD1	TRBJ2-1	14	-	TGTGCCAGCAGCTCACAGGGGGCGTACAATGAGCAGTTCTTC	CASSSQGAYNEQFF
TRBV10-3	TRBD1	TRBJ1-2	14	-	TGTGCCATCAGGAGTCAGGGGGTAGAGGATGGCTACACCTTC	CAIRSQGVEDGYTF
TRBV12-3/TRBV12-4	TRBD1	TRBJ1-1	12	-	TGTGCCAGCAGTCTTCGACAGGGAGAAGCTTTCTTT	CASSLRQGEAFF
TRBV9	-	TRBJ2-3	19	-	TGTGCCAGCAGCGTCGGGCCCGGGCGGGGGCGCCTAAGCACAGATACGCAGTATTTT	CASSVGPGRGRLSTDTQYF
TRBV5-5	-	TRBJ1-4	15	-	TGTGCCAGCAGCTTTAGAGAAGCAACTAATGAAAAACTGTTTTTT	CASSFREATNEKLFF
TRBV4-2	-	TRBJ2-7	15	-	TGTGCCAGCAGCCAAGATGGGGCTACCAACTACGAGCAGTACTTC	CASSQDGATNYEQYF
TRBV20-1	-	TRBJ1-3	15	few	TGCAGTGCTAGTGCTGCAGGGGAATCTGGAAACACCATATATTTT	CSASAAGESGNTIYF
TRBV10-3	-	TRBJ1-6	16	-	TGTGCCATCAGTATCACCAACCAGGGTAATAATTCACCCCTCCACTTT	CAISITNQGNNSPLHF
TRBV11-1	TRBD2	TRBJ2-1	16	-	TGTGCCAGCAGCTTAGTGACTAGCTGGGGTTACAATGAGCAGTTCTTC	CASSLVTSWGYNEQFF
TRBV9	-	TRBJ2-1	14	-	TGTGCCAGCAGCGTAGATGGGGGGTACAATGAGCAGTTCTTC	CASSVDGGYNEQFF
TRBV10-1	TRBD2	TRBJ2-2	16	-	TGCGCCAGCAGTGGAGTAGGGAGGGGAGACACCGGGGAGCTGTTTTTT	CASSGVGRGDTGELFF
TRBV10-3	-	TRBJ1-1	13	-	TGTGCCATCAGTGATCGGGAGGCCACTGAAGCTTTCTTT	CAISDREATEAFF
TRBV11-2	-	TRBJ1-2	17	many	TGTGCCAGCAGCTCTACCCGGGGGGGTCGTCCCGACTATGGCTACACCTTC	CASSSTRGGRPDYGYTF
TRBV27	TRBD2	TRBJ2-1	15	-	TGTGCCAGCACCAAAGCGGGACTCCCTGGCAATGAGCAGTTCTTC	CASTKAGLPGNEQFF
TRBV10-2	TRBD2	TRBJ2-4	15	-	TGCGCCAGCAGTGAGCAGTTAGCGGGGGGAAACATTCAGTACTTC	CASSEQLAGGNIQYF
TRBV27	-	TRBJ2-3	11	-	TGTGCCAGCAGCCACACAGATACGCAGTATTTT	CASSHTDTQYF
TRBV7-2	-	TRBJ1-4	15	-	TGTGCCAGCAGCTTCCGGACTGGAAGTAATGAAAAACTGTTTTTT	CASSFRTGSNEKLFF
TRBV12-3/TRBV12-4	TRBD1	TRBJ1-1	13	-	TGTGCCAGCAGTTTTGGCAGGGGGCGAGAGGCTTTCTTT	CASSFGRGREAFF
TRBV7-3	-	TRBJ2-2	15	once	TGTGCCAGCAGCTTAGGGGGCGCGAAAACCGGGGAGCTGTTTTTT	CASSLGGAKTGELFF
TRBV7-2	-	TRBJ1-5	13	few	TGTGCCAGCAGCTTGCAGGATTATCAGCCCCAGCATTTT	CASSLQDYQPQHF
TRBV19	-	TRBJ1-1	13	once	TGTGCCAGTAGTATAAATAGAGGTTTTGAAGCTTTCTTT	CASSINRGFEAFF
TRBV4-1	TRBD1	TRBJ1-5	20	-	TGCGCCAGCAGCCAAGACCTCCCAAAGACAGGGATTTCAACCGATCAGCCCCAGCATTTT	CASSQDLPKTGISTDQPQHF
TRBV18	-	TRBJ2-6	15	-	TGTGCCAGCTCACAGGGGGTGGCAGGGGCCAACGTCCTGACTTTC	CASSQGVAGANVLTF
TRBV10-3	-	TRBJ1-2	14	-	TGTGCCATCAGGGAGGCGGGGGGAGACTATGGCTACACCTTC	CAIREAGGDYGYTF
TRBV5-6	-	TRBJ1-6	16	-	TGTGCCAGCAGCCGGGGGGGAAACTCCTATAATTCACCCCTCCACTTT	CASSRGGNSYNSPLHF
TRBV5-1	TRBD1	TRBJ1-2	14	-	TGCGCCAGCAGTCCAACAGGGACAGGGTATGGCTACACCTTC	CASSPTGTGYGYTF